These 10 T cell receptor beta chains share one sample of origin, sequenced in a study of T cells in Graves' hyperthyroidism and ophthalmopathy. The TCR beta CDR3 regions underwent amplification using RNA transcripts as the source. HTBI primers drove first-round RT-PCR of the TCR CDR3. Each CDR3 protein gets one entry after TCRdb re-called the multiplex PCR reads with MiXCR. The table includes fewer than 600,000 distinct CDR3 sequences, roughly an eighth detected once. Sequenced sample: blood. The receptors derive from a woman aged 18-35 years with Graves' hyperthyroidism.

This clonotype was detected only a few times. This chain links TRBV18 with TRBJ2-7, with D possibly TRBD2 on 5 matching bases. The length of the CDR3 is 16 residues. Trimming removed 2 bases at V and 1 base at J, with 15 bases between. CDR1 KGHSH and CDR2 LQKENI come from the germline V gene. As DNA, the CDR3 is TGTGCCAGCTCACCATTTTCGGCGGGTGGGTCCTACGAGCAGTACTTC. Residues: CASSPFSAGGSYEQYF.

The chain joins TRBV19 to TRBJ1-1; TRBD1 aligns across 8 bases. V dropped 3 bases and J dropped 4; count of bases not matched to a gene: 4. Per the germline V gene, CDR1 is LNHDA and CDR2 is SQIVND (reference sequence). This CDR3 has 14 residues. The CDR3 sequence: CASSIDRGGTEAFF. The CDR3 DNA follows: TGTGCCAGTAGTATTGACAGGGGTGGCACTGAAGCTTTCTTT. The full variable domain, its missing parts supplied by reference TRBV19 and TRBJ1-1, is DGGITQSPKYLFRKEGQNVTLSCEQNLNHDAMYWYRQDPGQGLRLIYYSQIVNDFQKGDIAEGYSVSREKKESFPLTVTSAQKNPTAFYLCASSIDRGGTEAFFGQGTRLTVV.

This clonotype was counted between two and nine times. V usage is TRBV3-1 and J usage is TRBJ2-7; 8 bases agree with TRBD1. The CDR3 totals 16 residues. V trimming: 0 bases; J trimming: 11 bases; junction bases outside the gene matches: 15. Per germline, CDR1 LGHDT and CDR2 YNNKEL (reference sequence). CDR3 DNA: TGTGCCAGCAGCCAAGATTCTCAGGGGGCTAAGATGTTGGAGTACGTC. Translating it yields CASSQDSQGAKMLEYV.

Concerning this clonotype: A far larger clone differs by one base, so this is likely a read error. The chain employs TRBV10-3 and TRBJ1-2; weak D call: TRBD1 (5 bases). Trimming took off 2 bases at V and 5 bases at J, with 6 bases between the two ends. Germline V gene sequence: CDR1 ENHRY, CDR2 SYGVKD. The CDR3 runs to 12 residues. This chain's CDR3 is CAISEGTYGYTF. CDR3 in DNA: TGTGCCATCAGTGAGGGGACTTATGGCTACACCTTC.

J is TRBJ2-1 and V is TRBV20-1, with TRBD2 matching over 7 bases. With 0 bases clipped from V and 5 bases from J, the junction kept 7 bases outside the gene matches. CDR3 length: 15 residues. The germline gives CDR1 DFQATT, CDR2 SNEGSKA (reference sequence). The CDR3 DNA reads as TGCAGTGCTAGAGATGTGAGGGAGGGCCACAATGAGCAGTTCTTC. It is translated as CSARDVREGHNEQFF.

There are many counts of this clonotype. The chain uses TRBV11-3 and TRBJ2-1; 11 bases agree with TRBD2. Looked up from germline, CDR1 is SGHNT and CDR2 is YENEEA. The CDR3 loop spans 19 amino acids. Trimming removed 1 base from V and 0 bases from J; junction bases left unmatched: 8. The CDR3 DNA reads as TGTGCCAGCAGCTTAGGGACTAGCGGGTTTCTAAGCTCCTACAATGAGCAGTTCTTC. Its protein product is CASSLGTSGFLSSYNEQFF.

The chain uses TRBV3-1 and TRBJ2-1; TRBD2 aligns across 12 bases. Judging by the DNA end, TRBJ2-7 fits better; the J call may be wrong. The CDR3 is 19 residues long. Germline V lookup: CDR1 LGHDT, CDR2 YNNKEL (reference sequence). CDR3 nucleotides: TGTGCCAGCAGCCAAGATATGCCAGGATGGACTAGCGGGACGGATGAGCAGTACTTC. Its translation is CASSQDMPGWTSGTDEQYF.

This clonotype was counted ten times or more. The chain combines TRBV30 with TRBJ1-5; perhaps TRBD1 as D (6 bases). This CDR3 is 16 amino acids long. Germline V lookup: CDR1 GTSNPN, CDR2 SVGIG (reference sequence). With 2 bases removed from V and 0 bases from J, the gap between germline ends came to 14 bases. Written as DNA, the CDR3 is TGTGCCTGGAGTTCCGGACAGTCCTATAGCAATCAGCCCCAGCATTTT. Protein product: CAWSSGQSYSNQPQHF. Combining the CDR3 with reference TRBV30 and TRBJ1-5 gives the whole variable domain SQTIHQWPATLVQPVGSPLSLECTVEGTSNPNLYWYRQAAGRGLQLLFYSVGIGQISSEVPQNLSASRPQDRQFILSSKKLLLSDSGFYLCAWSSGQSYSNQPQHFGDGTRLSIL.

The sample holds a few counts of this clonotype. V is TRBV4-1 and J is TRBJ1-4, with TRBD1 identical over 8 bases. Trimming took 1 base from V and 7 from J; bases not matched to a gene: 8. Germline V gene lookup returns CDR1 MGHRA and CDR2 YSYEKL. The CDR3 covers 16 residues. The CDR3 protein is CASSQAVGDRGEKLFF. DNA of the CDR3: TGCGCCAGCAGCCAAGCCGTGGGAGACAGGGGTGAAAAACTGTTTTTT.

This clonotype has more than one count but fewer than ten. The chain employs TRBV6-2 or TRBV6-3 and TRBJ2-5; the match to TRBD1 covers 7 bases. V lost 5 bases to trimming and J lost 5 bases; unmatched junction nucleotides: 11. The CDR3 consists of 15 residues. Germline loops: CDR1 MNHEY, CDR2 SVGEGT. The CDR3 reads CASSKTTGLGETQYF. CDR3 DNA sequence: TGTGCCAGCAGTAAAACGACAGGGCTGGGGGAGACCCAGTACTTC.